A single sample is the source of the 24 T cell receptor beta chains below, sequenced in a study of T cells after yellow fever vaccination. TCRdb reprocessed the 5' RACE reads via MiXCR and lists one record per CDR3 protein. The sample has around 340,000 distinct CDR3 sequences, 12% seen once; the top ten hold 2.5% to 4%. Sequenced material: CD4+ T cells sorted from PBMCs, taken 15 days after the yellow fever booster vaccination. The source is a man aged 18 to 29 who received the YFV17D yellow fever vaccine.

The sample holds a few counts of this clonotype. In nucleotides, the CDR3 is TGTGCCACACAATTCGGGACAGGGACCGCCAAAAACATTCAGTACTTC. Its protein is CATQFGTGTAKNIQYF. The V and J genes are TRBV10-3 and TRBJ2-4; 9 bases match TRBD1. The CDR3 sequence is 16 residues long. Germline-derived CDR1 and CDR2 are ENHRY and SYGVKD. V dropped 10 bases and J dropped 1; count of bases not matched to a gene: 11.

This clonotype was seen more than once but under ten times. The rearrangement uses TRBV6-1 and TRBJ2-3; D is unresolved. CDR3 length: 14 residues. Trimming removed 7 bases at V and 5 bases at J, with 16 bases between. Germline assignment: CDR1 MNHNS and CDR2 SASEGT. The DNA of the CDR3 is TGTGCCAGCACCCCCGCAGTGGCACGAGATACGCAGTATTTT. This encodes CASTPAVARDTQYF.

This clonotype has ten or more counts. The chain carries TRBV5-1 and TRBJ2-5, with 9 bases matching TRBD1. The CDR3 sequence is 14 residues long. The germline CDR1 and CDR2 sequences are SGHRS and YFSETQ. V lost 4 bases and J lost 3; bases outside the gene matches: 4. CDR3 protein: CASSPWTGEETQYF. CDR3 in DNA: TGCGCCAGCAGCCCTTGGACAGGGGAAGAGACCCAGTACTTC.

V usage is TRBV4-3 and J usage is TRBJ2-2; D may be TRBD1 or TRBD2 (6 bases each). V was cut by 0 bases and J by 8 bases, with 10 bases left in between. The CDR3 spans 14 residues. The V gene's germline CDR1 is LGHNA and CDR2 YSLEER. DNA of the CDR3: TGCGCCAGCAGCCAAGATAGGGGGGCTGGGGAGCTGTTTTTT. Its protein product is CASSQDRGAGELFF.

Ten or more counts support this clonotype. V is TRBV3-1 and J is TRBJ2-5; no reliable D call. V was clipped by 0 bases and J by 6 bases, with 5 bases between them. Germline-derived CDR1 and CDR2 are LGHDT and YNNKEL (reference sequence). The CDR3 is made up of 12 amino acids. The CDR3 DNA sequence: TGTGCCAGCAGCCAAGATTTAAAGACCCAGTACTTC. As protein: CASSQDLKTQYF.

This clonotype has a handful of counts. V usage is TRBV20-1 and J usage is TRBJ2-5; D gene uncertain. The V gene's germline CDR1 is DFQATT and CDR2 SNEGSKA (reference sequence). The CDR3 has 12 amino acids. V lost 0 bases, J lost 5 bases, and 7 bases lay in between. In DNA, the CDR3 is TGCAGTGCTAGAGAGAGGAGCGAGACCCAGTACTTC. Encoded protein: CSARERSETQYF.

This clonotype was found a few times. The chain uses TRBV27 and TRBJ1-2; 8 bases match TRBD1. Unmatched junction bases numbered 6, after V lost 5 bases and J lost 4 bases. The V gene's germline CDR1 is MNHEY and CDR2 SMNVEV (reference sequence). The CDR3 has 14 amino acids. The CDR3 bases are TGTGCCAGCAGTCCACAGGGGGGAATCTATGGCTACACCTTC. Translation gives CASSPQGGIYGYTF.

This chain uses TRBV7-2 with TRBJ2-1; 8 positions agree with TRBD2. Germline CDR1 SGHTA, CDR2 FQGNSA. The CDR3 has 15 amino acids. Trimming removed 5 bases from V and 2 bases from J; junction bases left unmatched: 5. This chain's CDR3 is CASSRPGGAYNEQFF. DNA of the CDR3: TGTGCCAGCAGCCGCCCGGGGGGGGCCTACAATGAGCAGTTCTTC.

The CDR3 sequence: CASGSGLAGYNEQFF. The CDR3 nucleotides are TGTGCCAGCGGGTCGGGACTAGCGGGGTACAATGAGCAGTTCTTC. The genes are TRBV11-2 and TRBJ2-1; 13 nucleotides agree with TRBD2. The germline V gene encodes CDR1 SGHAT and CDR2 FQNNGV. CDR3 length equals 15 residues. With 8 bases clipped from V and 4 bases from J, the junction kept 5 bases outside the gene matches.

This clonotype has more than one count but fewer than ten. CDR3 sequence: CALLRPRGNIQYF. The DNA of the CDR3 is TGTGCCCTTCTTCGTCCAAGGGGAAACATTCAGTACTTC. This sequence joins TRBV10-3 and TRBJ2-4; TRBD1 might be the D (5 bases). Germline lookup yields CDR1 ENHRY and CDR2 SYGVKD. The CDR3 has 13 residues. V was shortened by 11 bases and J by 6 bases, with 17 bases between the two germline ends.

This clonotype came up a few times. The CDR3 coding sequence is TGTGCCAGCAGTTTATTAGGTGGAGGGGCTAACTATGGCTACACCTTC. Translation: CASSLLGGGANYGYTF. The chain is built from TRBV27 and TRBJ1-2; D is possibly TRBD1 (5 bases). From germline, CDR1 is MNHEY and CDR2 SMNVEV (reference sequence). The CDR3 is 16 residues long. Between the trimmed V and J ends, which lost 1 base and 0 bases, there was a span of 12 bases.

There are a few counts of this clonotype. This rearrangement joins TRBV28 to TRBJ2-3; no reliable D call. Germline V gene data show CDR1 as MDHEN and CDR2 as SYDVKM. CDR3 size: 15 residues. The germline V and J ends were trimmed by 5 bases and 6 bases, with 18 bases remaining between them. Written as DNA, the CDR3 is TGTGCCAGCAGTCCCGCCGGACCGCAATTGGATACGCAGTATTTT. Translated, it gives CASSPAGPQLDTQYF.

The chain employs TRBV7-9 and TRBJ2-5, with D possibly being TRBD1 (5 bases). From germline, CDR1 is SEHNR and CDR2 FQNEAQ (reference sequence). V shed 3 bases and J shed 5 bases, with 13 bases lying between them. The CDR3 consists of 14 residues. The CDR3 reads CASSFTGGAETQYF. CDR3 DNA sequence: TGTGCCAGCAGCTTTACCGGTGGGGCGGAGACCCAGTACTTC.

Concerning this clonotype: The junction departs from germline at one end; a sequencing error may be responsible. V is TRBV12-3 or TRBV12-4 and J is TRBJ2-3, with unresolved D. The CDR3 is 14 residues long. The CDR3 sequence is CASSLGPSTDAQYF. In nucleotides, the CDR3 is TGTGCCAGCAGTTTAGGCCCCAGCACAGATGCGCAGTATTTT.

This clonotype was observed a few times. The chain carries TRBV11-2 and TRBJ2-7, with D tentatively TRBD2 (6 bases). Germline V CDR1 and CDR2: SGHAT, FQNNGV. V lost 4 bases and J 4 bases, leaving 14 bases between the germline ends. The CDR3 runs 14 residues. CDR3 bases: TGTGCCAGCAGCTCAATCCGCCGGGGGTACGAGCAGTACTTC. It is translated as CASSSIRRGYEQYF.

Only a few counts were recorded for this clonotype. V gene TRBV4-2 combines with J gene TRBJ2-3; 8 bases are shared with TRBD1. Germline trimming cut 0 bases from V and 4 bases from J; bases unmatched to any gene: 6. This CDR3 spans 16 amino acids. Per the germline V gene, CDR1 is LGHNA and CDR2 is YNFKEQ. The CDR3 sequence is CASSQDRQGAADTQYF. In DNA form, the CDR3 reads TGTGCCAGCAGCCAAGATCGGCAGGGGGCCGCAGATACGCAGTATTTT.

The CDR3 loop reads CASSSLAATDTQYF. DNA of the CDR3: TGTGCCAGCAGTTCACTAGCAGCCACAGATACGCAGTATTTT. The J gene is TRBJ2-3, the V gene TRBV28; D is possibly TRBD2 (6 bases). The CDR3 has 14 residues. Trimming removed 4 bases at V and 2 bases at J, with 10 bases between. CDR1 is MDHEN, CDR2 SYDVKM, per germline.

This clonotype was detected a few times. The gene calls are TRBV4-3 and TRBJ1-4; weak D call: TRBD1 (6 bases). The CDR3 is 16 amino acids. Trimming took 3 bases from V and 8 from J, leaving 19 bases between them. Germline V CDR1 and CDR2: LGHNA, YSLEER. This chain's CDR3 is CASSQEQGYQGEKLFF. The CDR3 region has the DNA TGCGCCAGCAGCCAGGAACAGGGCTATCAGGGAGAAAAACTGTTTTTT.

The chain recombines TRBV11-2 with TRBJ2-1; D possibly matches TRBD1 or TRBD2 (5 bases each). With 7 bases removed from V and 2 bases from J, the gap between germline ends came to 15 bases. CDR1 is SGHAT, CDR2 FQNNGV, per germline. This CDR3 is 15 amino acids long. CDR3 region: CASTPRTGPYNEQFF. The CDR3 DNA reads TGTGCCAGCACCCCCCGGACGGGGCCCTACAATGAGCAGTTCTTC. Full variable domain (missing parts from reference TRBV11-2 and TRBJ2-1): EAGVAQSPRYKIIEKRQSVAFWCNPISGHATLYWYQQILGQGPKLLIQFQNNGVVDDSQLPKDRFSAERLKGVDSTLKIQPAKLEDSAVYLCASTPRTGPYNEQFFGPGTRLTVL.

This clonotype has a handful of counts. The chain links TRBV12-3 or TRBV12-4 to TRBJ2-5, with 11 bases fitting TRBD2. CDR3 length: 14 residues. Trimming removed 4 bases from V and 4 bases from J; junction bases left unmatched: 2. CDR3 sequence (DNA): TGTGCCAGCAGTTCACTAGCGGGGGTAGAGACCCAGTACTTC. Amino acids: CASSSLAGVETQYF.

This clonotype came up many times. The chain links TRBV6-2 or TRBV6-3 to TRBJ1-1; the D gene is possibly TRBD1 (5 bases). V dropped 5 bases and J dropped 3 bases, with 13 bases sitting between them. Germline V gives CDR1 MNHEY, CDR2 SVGEGT. The CDR3 totals 14 residues. The CDR3 reads CASSRTGWDTEAFF. CDR3 nucleotide sequence: TGTGCCAGCAGTAGAACAGGATGGGACACTGAAGCTTTCTTT.

This clonotype was observed once. The chain employs TRBV20-1 and TRBJ2-7, with TRBD1 identical over 8 bases. The V and J ends lost 3 bases and 3 bases, in that order; junction bases with no gene match: 7. CDR3 size: 14 residues. Per the germline V gene, CDR1 is DFQATT and CDR2 is SNEGSKA (reference sequence). The CDR3 is CSASWAGGYYEQYV. The DNA for the CDR3 is TGCAGTGCTAGTTGGGCAGGGGGCTACTACGAGCAGTACGTC.

This clonotype was detected a few times. CDR3 DNA sequence: TGCGCCAGCAGGGCTGGGGCGGAGGGGAGAAGTTACGAGCAGTACTTC. This sequence encodes CASRAGAEGRSYEQYF. The V call is TRBV23-1, the J call TRBJ2-7; possibly TRBD2 for D (6 bases). TRBV23-1 is identified as an open reading frame with a role that is uncertain. Trimming left V 6 bases short and J 4 bases short, with 22 bases between. The CDR3 runs 16 residues.

This clonotype was detected once. The V and J genes are TRBV9 and TRBJ2-5; 7 bases are a match to TRBD2. The CDR3 contains 14 residues. Germline loops: CDR1 SGDLS, CDR2 YYNGEE. J lost 1 base, V lost 2 bases, and 2 bases had no gene match. The CDR3 bases are TGTGCCAGCAGCGTCAGCGGGGTCCAAGAGACCCAGTACTTC. It translates to CASSVSGVQETQYF.